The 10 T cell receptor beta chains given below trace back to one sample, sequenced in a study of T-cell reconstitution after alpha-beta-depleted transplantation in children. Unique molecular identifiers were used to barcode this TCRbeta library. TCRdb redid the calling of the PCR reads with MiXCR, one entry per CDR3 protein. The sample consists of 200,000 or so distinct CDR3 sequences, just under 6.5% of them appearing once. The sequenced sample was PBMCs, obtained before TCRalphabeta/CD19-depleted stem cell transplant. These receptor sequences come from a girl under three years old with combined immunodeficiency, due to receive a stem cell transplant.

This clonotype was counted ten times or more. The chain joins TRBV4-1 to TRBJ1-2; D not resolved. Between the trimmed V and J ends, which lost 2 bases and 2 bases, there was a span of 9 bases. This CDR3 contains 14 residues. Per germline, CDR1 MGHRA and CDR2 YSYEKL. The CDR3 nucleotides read TGCGCCAGCAGCCAAATTGACGGAAACTATGGCTACACCTTC. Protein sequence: CASSQIDGNYGYTF.

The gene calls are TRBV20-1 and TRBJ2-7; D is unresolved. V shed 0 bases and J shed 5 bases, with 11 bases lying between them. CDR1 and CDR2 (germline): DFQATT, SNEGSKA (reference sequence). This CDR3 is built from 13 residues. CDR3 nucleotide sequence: TGCAGTGCTAGAGATCTAGGGCGGAACGAGCAGTACTTC. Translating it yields CSARDLGRNEQYF.

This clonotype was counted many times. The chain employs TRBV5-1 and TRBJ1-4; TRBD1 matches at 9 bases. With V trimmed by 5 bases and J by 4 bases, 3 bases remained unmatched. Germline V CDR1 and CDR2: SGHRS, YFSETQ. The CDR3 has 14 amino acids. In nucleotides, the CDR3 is TGCGCCAGCAGTTCGGGACAGGGTAATGAAAAACTGTTTTTT. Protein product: CASSSGQGNEKLFF.

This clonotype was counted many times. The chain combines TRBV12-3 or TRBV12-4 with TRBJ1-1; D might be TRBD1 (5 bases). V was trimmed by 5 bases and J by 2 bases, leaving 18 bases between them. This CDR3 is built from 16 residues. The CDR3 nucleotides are TGTGCCAGCAGTGGGGCCTATGGGGTCGTCAACACTGAAGCTTTCTTT. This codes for CASSGAYGVVNTEAFF.

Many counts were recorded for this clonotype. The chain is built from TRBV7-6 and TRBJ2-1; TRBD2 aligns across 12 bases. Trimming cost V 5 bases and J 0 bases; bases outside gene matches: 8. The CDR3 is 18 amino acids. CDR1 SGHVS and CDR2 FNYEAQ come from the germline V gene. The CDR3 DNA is TGTGCCAGCAGCATGGGACTAGCGGGTCCTAGCTCCTACAATGAGCAGTTCTTC. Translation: CASSMGLAGPSSYNEQFF.

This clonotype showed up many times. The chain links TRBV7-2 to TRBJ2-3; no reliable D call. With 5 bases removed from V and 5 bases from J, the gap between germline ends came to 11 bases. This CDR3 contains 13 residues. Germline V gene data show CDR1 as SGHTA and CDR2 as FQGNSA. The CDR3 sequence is CASSPVGGDTQYF. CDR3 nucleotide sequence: TGTGCCAGCAGCCCGGTGGGTGGAGATACGCAGTATTTT.

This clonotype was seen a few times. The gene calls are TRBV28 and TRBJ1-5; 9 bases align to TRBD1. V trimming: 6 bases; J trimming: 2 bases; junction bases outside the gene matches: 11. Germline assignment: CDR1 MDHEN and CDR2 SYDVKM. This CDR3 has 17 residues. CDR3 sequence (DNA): TGTGCCAGCAGCCCCGGGACAGGGTACGGTGGCAATCAGCCCCAGCATTTT. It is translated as CASSPGTGYGGNQPQHF.

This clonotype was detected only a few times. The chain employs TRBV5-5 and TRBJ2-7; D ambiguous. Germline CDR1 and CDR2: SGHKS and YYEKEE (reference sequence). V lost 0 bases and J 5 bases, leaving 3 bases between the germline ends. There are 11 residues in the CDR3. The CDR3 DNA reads TGTGCCAGCAGCTTGGATCACGAGCAGTACTTC. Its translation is CASSLDHEQYF.

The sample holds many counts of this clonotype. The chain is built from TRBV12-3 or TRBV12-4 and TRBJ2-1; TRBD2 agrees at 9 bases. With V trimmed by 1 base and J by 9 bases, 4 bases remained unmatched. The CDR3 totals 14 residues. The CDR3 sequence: CASSLGGRAGEQFF. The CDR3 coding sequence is TGTGCCAGCAGTTTAGGCGGGAGGGCCGGTGAGCAGTTCTTC.

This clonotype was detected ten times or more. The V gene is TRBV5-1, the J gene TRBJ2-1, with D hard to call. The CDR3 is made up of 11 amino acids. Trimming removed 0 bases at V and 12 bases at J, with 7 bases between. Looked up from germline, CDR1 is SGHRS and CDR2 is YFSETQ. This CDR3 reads CASSLDSRQFF. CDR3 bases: TGCGCCAGCAGCTTGGACTCCCGGCAGTTCTTC.